The T cell receptor (beta chain) under discussion was sequenced for a study of T cell responses to AZD1222 COVID-19 vaccine (dated by TCRdb to the early 2020s). As for the study more broadly: AZD1222 recipients with second doses at about 4 weeks or about 12 weeks were pooled, because spike-specific TCR depth and breadth did not differ between schedules. A total of 230 or so trial participants underwent TCR sequencing, of whom 200 to 220 received two doses of AZD1222 and some 26 received two doses of the MenACWY control vaccine. Enrollment into the trials was organized by age into subgroups of 18-55, 56-69 and 70-plus years, and those subgroups contained roughly 150, 30 and 60 TCR-sequenced participants, respectively.

Beyond this particular receptor, the publication reports: Participants were mostly white British, with more females than males. The authors suggested clonal diversity may have been underestimated. Vaccine-associated CD4 TCRs spanned the whole spike protein, with dominant responses in regions 160-218 and 743-854. Epitopes outside the regions mutated in the B.1.351 and B.1.1.7 variants were reportedly recognized by nearly half of the unique spike-specific TCRs. A significant rise in spike-specific TCR breadth and depth was observed after two AZD1222 doses relative to day 0 and relative to MenACWY recipients. In the small 56-69-year group, the increase in depth fell short of significance, most likely because of low power. Because no day 14 peak-response samples were available, the repertoires could be characterized only after the peak T cell response. Conclusions about previously exposed vaccinees were limited because only six AZD1222 recipients were SARS-CoV-2 seropositive at baseline.

About this clone: Its antigen remains unidentified. No base quality information exists; no much larger clone differs at one position.

The CDR3 regions of human TCRbeta chains were analyzed by immunosequencing. The original methods were these. Repertoire TCRs were checked for matches against a reference library of SARS-CoV-2-specific TCRs that had been generated using the MIRA antigen-specificity platform. Breadth was defined as the fraction of unique TCRs that were SARS-CoV-2-associated, and depth was defined as the fraction of total T cells that were SARS-CoV-2-associated. Using the MIRA data, each spike-specific TCR was mapped to the spike region that the TCR reacts to and placed in a CD4 or CD8 class. Log10-transformed breadth and depth values were compared by one-way ANOVA with Sidak's multiple comparisons tests. The clones in this table, taken by TCRdb from immuneACCESS, are in-frame only. Not every clone is retained; where verified, under half of the shortfall comes from an unresolved V gene, and the cause of the rest is unknown. The V and J calls and the clone size are those of that table, but D and trimming were determined from the DNA. The table for this sample lists over 75,000 clones; over 85% of them were counted only once. The ten most abundant clones make up around 3% of the sample.

The time point tag for this specimen amounts to: baseline before first vaccination. Vaccinee samples were obtained from the UK trials COV001 and COV002, which included a single-blind randomized controlled phase 2/3 trial of AZD1222 (ChAdOx1 nCoV-19) in healthy adults. For TCRbeta chain sequencing, PBMC samples from trial participants were taken at day 0 and at day 28 after the second dose. Trimming leaves V shorter by 5 bases and J shorter by 4 bases, with the junction holding 15 bases beyond the gene matches. Reading from cysteine to phenylalanine, the CDR3 counts 18 amino acids. Only the CDR3 region is kept as DNA, spanning 54 bases read in frame from base 1. The germline V gene (reference sequence) gives CDR1 as MNHNY and CDR2 as SVGAGI.

The sample here was peripheral blood, taken on day 0 of AZD1222 vaccination. The source of this sequence is an adult in good health. The chain is encoded by TRBV6-6 joined to TRBJ1-2, and 11 bases in between align with TRBD1. CDR3 reads: CASSQWTGGLSLGYGYTF. Here is the DNA: TGTGCCAGCAGTCAATGGACAGGGGGCCTTTCTTTGGGCTATGGCTACACCTTC.